The following is a T cell receptor beta chain sequence with its context. The data belong to a study of T cell responses to AZD1222 COVID-19 vaccine. CDR1 and CDR2 (germline): SNHLY, FYNNEI. The ends lost 3 bases at V and 3 bases at J; junction bases unmatched: 11. The CDR3 loop spans 18 amino acids. The protocol was immunoSEQ multiplex PCR, while the TCRdb copy is restricted to in-frame clones and leaves out a portion. The data contain over 50,000 clones, about four fifths of them singletons. The chain joins TRBV2 to TRBJ2-4; TRBD2 matches 10 bases. The sequence was obtained from an adult in good health. The sample in question was peripheral blood, obtained on day 0 of AZD1222 vaccination. The CDR3 DNA reads TGTGCCAGCAGTGAGCCTAGCGGGGGACCCAGCTACAAAAACATTCAGTACTTC. Encoded protein: CASSEPSGGPSYKNIQYF.